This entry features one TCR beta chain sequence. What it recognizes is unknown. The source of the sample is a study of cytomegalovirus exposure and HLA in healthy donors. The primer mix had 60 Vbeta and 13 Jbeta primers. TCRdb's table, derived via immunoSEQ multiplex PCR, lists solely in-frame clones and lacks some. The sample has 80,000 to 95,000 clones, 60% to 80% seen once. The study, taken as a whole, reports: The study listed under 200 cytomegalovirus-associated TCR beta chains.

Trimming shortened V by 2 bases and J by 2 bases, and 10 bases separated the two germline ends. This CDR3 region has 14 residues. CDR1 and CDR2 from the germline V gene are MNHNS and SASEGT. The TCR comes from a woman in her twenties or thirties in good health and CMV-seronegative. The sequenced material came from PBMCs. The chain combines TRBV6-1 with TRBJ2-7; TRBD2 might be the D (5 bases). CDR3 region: CASSEQEGPYEQYF. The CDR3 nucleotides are TGTGCCAGCAGTGAACAAGAGGGTCCCTACGAGCAGTACTTC.